One sample yielded the 4 T cell receptor beta chains listed below, sequenced in a study of identical twins. Using its own MiXCR run on the 5' RACE reads, TCRdb lists one record per CDR3 protein. The data hold about 430,000 distinct CDR3 sequences, with under 20% observed a single time. The sample consisted of naive T cells sorted from blood. The receptor source for this set is a man aged 45-65 years in good health.

In its sample, this clonotype was seen many times. The chain joins TRBV7-9 to TRBJ2-1, with D uncertain. Germline V gives CDR1 SEHNR, CDR2 FQNEAQ (reference sequence). The length of the CDR3 is 14 residues. Between the trimmed V and J ends, which lost 0 bases and 1 base, there was a span of 4 bases. CDR3 nucleotide sequence: TGTGCCAGCAGCTTAGCTCAGTCCTACAATGAGCAGTTCTTC. Its translation is CASSLAQSYNEQFF.

This clonotype was seen a few times. The genes are TRBV6-4 and TRBJ1-1; D is possibly TRBD1 (6 bases). V was clipped by 7 bases and J by 0 bases, with 12 bases between them. Germline CDR1 MRHNA, CDR2 SNTAGT. The length of the CDR3 is 14 residues. For the CDR3, the DNA is TGTGCCAGCACGGGGGGCCAAATGAACACTGAAGCTTTCTTT. This codes for CASTGGQMNTEAFF.

The chain links TRBV5-1 to TRBJ2-3; 8 bases are a match to TRBD2. Germline V gene lookup returns CDR1 SGHRS and CDR2 YFSETQ. The CDR3 spans 15 residues. Trimming took 0 bases from V and 3 from J; bases not matched to a gene: 3. The CDR3 protein is CASSLGGRMTDTQYF. CDR3 DNA: TGCGCCAGCAGCTTGGGCGGGAGGATGACAGATACGCAGTATTTT.

This clonotype was observed at least ten times. The chain employs TRBV29-1 and TRBJ2-1; D is possibly TRBD1 (6 bases). The germline V gene has CDR1 SQVTM and CDR2 ANQGSEA. V was pared by 1 base and J by 2 bases, with 18 bases between. This CDR3 spans 17 amino acids. The CDR3 loop is CSVEATTGWETYNEQFF. The CDR3 coding sequence is TGCAGCGTTGAAGCGACGACAGGCTGGGAAACCTACAATGAGCAGTTCTTC.